The sequence of this TCR beta chain was determined in a study of blood T cell repertoires in COVID-19. Study in general: In each case, the material was cDNA or gDNA derived from T cells, B-cell-depleted T cells, or PBMCs.

Everyone who took part was roughly 18 to 89 years old, and they came from 24 US areas. The authors' processing: Cell counts per sample came from amplifying reference gene primers. Assay: immunoSEQ multiplex PCR; the TCRdb copy retains only in-frame clones and omits some. The DNA gave D and trimming, while V, J and clone size come from that table. This table holds 450,000 to 600,000 clones, roughly 87% found once. V dropped 5 bases and J dropped 4 bases, with 14 bases sitting between them. Germline loops: CDR1 SGHTA, CDR2 FQGNSA. CDR3 length equals 14 residues. This chain links TRBV7-2 with TRBJ1-1; D is undetermined. This clonotype originated in a young woman who had recovered from COVID-19. Input material: PBMCs or T cells enriched from blood (not recorded which). The CDR3 nucleotides are TGTGCCAGCAGCCCCCGAGCTTTGAGCACTGAAGCTTTCTTT. Encoded protein: CASSPRALSTEAFF.